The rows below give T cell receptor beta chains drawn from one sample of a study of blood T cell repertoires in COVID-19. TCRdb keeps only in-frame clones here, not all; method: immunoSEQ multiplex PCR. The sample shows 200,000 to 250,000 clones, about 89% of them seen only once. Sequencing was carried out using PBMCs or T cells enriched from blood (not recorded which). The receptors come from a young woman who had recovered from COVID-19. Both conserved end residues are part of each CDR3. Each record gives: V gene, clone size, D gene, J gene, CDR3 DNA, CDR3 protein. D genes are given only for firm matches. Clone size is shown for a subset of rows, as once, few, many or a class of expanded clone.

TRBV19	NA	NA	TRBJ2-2	TGTGCCAGTAGTAGGAGAACTCAGAACACCGGGGAGCTGTTTTTT	CASSRRTQNTGELFF
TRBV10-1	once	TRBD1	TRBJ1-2	TGCGCCAGCAGTAATACGGGACAGTTATATGGCTACACCTTC	CASSNTGQLYGYTF
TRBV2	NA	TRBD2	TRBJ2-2	TGTGCCAGCAGTGATACTAGCGGGGGGGCCGCCACCGGGGAGCTGTTTTTT	CASSDTSGGAATGELFF
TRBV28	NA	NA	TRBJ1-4	TGTGCCAGCAGCCCAGGCGGGGGGCTTGGCGAAAAACTGTTTTTT	CASSPGGGLGEKLFF
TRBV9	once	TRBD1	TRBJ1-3	TGTGCCAGCAGCCGGACAGGCTCTGGAAACACCATATATTTT	CASSRTGSGNTIYF
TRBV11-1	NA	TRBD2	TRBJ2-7	TGTGCCAGCAGCCTAGCGGGGCAATTCTACGAGCAGTACTTC	CASSLAGQFYEQYF
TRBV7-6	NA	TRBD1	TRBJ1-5	TGTGCCAGCAGCTTGGGACAGGGGAGCAATCAGCCCCAGCATTTT	CASSLGQGSNQPQHF
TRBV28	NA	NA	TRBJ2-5	TGTGCCAGCAGTTTACTAGCGGAGACCCAGTACTTC	CASSLLAETQYF
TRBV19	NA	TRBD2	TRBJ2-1	TGTGCCAGTAGTCCCTGGGTTAGCGGGAGTAATGAGCAGTTCTTC	CASSPWVSGSNEQFF
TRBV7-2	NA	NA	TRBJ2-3	TGTGCCAGCAGCTTAGTACGTTTTTCGAGGGATACGCAGTATTTT	CASSLVRFSRDTQYF
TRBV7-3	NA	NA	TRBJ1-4	TGTGCCAGCAGCTTAGAGCAGGGAAATGAAAAACTGTTTTTT	CASSLEQGNEKLFF
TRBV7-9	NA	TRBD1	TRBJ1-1	TGTGCCAGCAGCCCCCAACGACAGGGCACTGAAGCTTTCTTT	CASSPQRQGTEAFF
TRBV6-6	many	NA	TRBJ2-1	TGTGCCAGCAGTTACTCAGCGGAGAGCGATGAGCAGTTCTTC	CASSYSAESDEQFF
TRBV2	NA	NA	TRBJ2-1	TGTGCCAGCAGTGAAGTTGCAGGGGCTCCTTACAATGAGCAGTTCTTC	CASSEVAGAPYNEQFF
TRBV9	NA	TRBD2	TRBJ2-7	TGTGCCAGCAGCGTAGGAGCGGGGGCCCACTACGAGCAGTACTTC	CASSVGAGAHYEQYF
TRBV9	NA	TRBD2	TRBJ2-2	TGTGCCAGCAGCGTTCGGGGGGAGAACACCGGGGAGCTGTTTTTT	CASSVRGENTGELFF
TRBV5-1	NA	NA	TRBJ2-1	TGCGCCAGCAGCTTAGATATCGGTACCTACAATGAGCAGTTCTTC	CASSLDIGTYNEQFF
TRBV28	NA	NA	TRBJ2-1	TGTGCCAGGTCCGACACGGGAGAGGGGTATTGTGAGCAGTTCTTC	CARSDTGEGYCEQFF
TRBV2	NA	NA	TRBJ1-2	TGTGCCAGCATCCCCGAGCGGGCAGGGAGCTATGGCTACACCTTC	CASIPERAGSYGYTF
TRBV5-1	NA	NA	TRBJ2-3	TGCGCCAGCAGCAACACCCGGACAGGCACAGATACGCAGTATTTT	CASSNTRTGTDTQYF
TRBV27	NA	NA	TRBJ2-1	TGTGCCAGCACCTTCGGGGGTGAGCAGTTCTTC	CASTFGGEQFF
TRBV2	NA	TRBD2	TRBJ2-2	TGTGCCAGCAGTCCTGGACTAGTTTTGAGCGGGGAGCTGTTTTTT	CASSPGLVLSGELFF
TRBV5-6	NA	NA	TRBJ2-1	TGTGCCAGCAGCTTGGAGGGGGGGCCTTACTCGAGCTCCTACAATGAGCAGTTCTTC	CASSLEGGPYSSSYNEQFF
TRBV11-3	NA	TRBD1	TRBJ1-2	TGTGCCAGCAGCTTCCGGGACAGGGCAGGCTACACCTTC	CASSFRDRAGYTF
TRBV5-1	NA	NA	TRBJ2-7	TGCGCCAGCAGCTTAACGGGAGCAAGCTCCTACGAGCAGTACTTC	CASSLTGASSYEQYF
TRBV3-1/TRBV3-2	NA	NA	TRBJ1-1	TGTGCCAGCAGACAAACAGGGTACGACACTGAAGCTTTCTTT	CASRQTGYDTEAFF
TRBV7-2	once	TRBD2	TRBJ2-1	TGTGCCAGCAGACCGGGACTACTAAATGAGCAGTTCTTC	CASRPGLLNEQFF
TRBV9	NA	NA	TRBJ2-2	TGTGCCAGCAGCGCCGCCCAAGCCCCGCACACCGGGGAGCTGTTTTTT	CASSAAQAPHTGELFF
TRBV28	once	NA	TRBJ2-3	TGTGCCAGCAGTTTGGGCCAGGGCAGCACAGATACGCAGTATTTT	CASSLGQGSTDTQYF
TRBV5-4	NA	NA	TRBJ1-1	TGTGCCAGCAGCTTGGGGGGGGGTCTAAGCACTGAAGCTTTCTTT	CASSLGGGLSTEAFF
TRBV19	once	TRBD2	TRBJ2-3	TGTGCCAGTAGGAGGACTAGCGGGGGCACAGATACGCAGTATTTT	CASRRTSGGTDTQYF
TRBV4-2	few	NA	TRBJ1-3	TGTGCCAGCAGCCAAACGGGAAGCTCTGGAAACACCATATATTTT	CASSQTGSSGNTIYF
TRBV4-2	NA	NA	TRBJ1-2	TGTGCCAGCAGCCAAAATTACGCTCCCCTGGCGGGCGTCAGCTTC	CASSQNYAPLAGVSF
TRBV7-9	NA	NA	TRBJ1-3	TGTGCCAGCAGCGGAGACGGGGTCTCTGGAAACACCATATATTTT	CASSGDGVSGNTIYF
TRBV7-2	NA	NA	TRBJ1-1	TGTGCCAGCAGCTTGTGGGCCGGACTCCTGAACACTGAAGCTTTCTTT	CASSLWAGLLNTEAFF
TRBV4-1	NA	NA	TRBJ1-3	TGCGCCAGCAGAAAGATCGGGGTCCCTGGAAACACCATATATTTT	CASRKIGVPGNTIYF
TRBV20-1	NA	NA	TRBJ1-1	TGCAGTGCTAGTGCGGGGAGCCCCCGGCTAACTGAAGCTTTCTTT	CSASAGSPRLTEAFF
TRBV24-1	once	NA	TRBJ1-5	TGTGCCACCAGTGATTATAAGGGACACCTAAATAGCAATCAGCCCCAGCATTTT	CATSDYKGHLNSNQPQHF
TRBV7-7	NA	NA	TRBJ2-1	TGTGCTAGCAGCCTAGAACCAGGGCGCAATGAGCAGTTCTTC	CASSLEPGRNEQFF
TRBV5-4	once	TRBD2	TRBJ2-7	TGTGCCAGCAGCGCCGGGACTAGCGGGAGGTACGAGCAGTACTTC	CASSAGTSGRYEQYF
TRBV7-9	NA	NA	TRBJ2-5	TGTGCCAGCAGCTTGACTCTCATCCAAGAGACCCAGTACTTC	CASSLTLIQETQYF
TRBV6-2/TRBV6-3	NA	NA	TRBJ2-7	TGTGCCAGCAGTTACTCGGGAGGTCTCGAGCAGTACTTC	CASSYSGGLEQYF
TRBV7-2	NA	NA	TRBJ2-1	TGTGCCAGCAGGACAGCGAATGAGCAGTTCTTC	CASRTANEQFF
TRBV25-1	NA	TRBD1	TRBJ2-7	TGTGCCAGCAGTGGGACAGGGGCCTTCCACGAGCAGTACTTC	CASSGTGAFHEQYF